This TCR beta chain is from a study of CD8+ T cells in alopecia areata. At the level of the study: Twice a day, 5 to 10 mg of oral tofacitinib was administered to treated patients.

Alopecia areata patients provided lesional scalp punch biopsies and peripheral blood, both collected for the study. PBMCs served as the source from which CD4+ and CD8+ T cells were sorted. Germline V lookup: CDR1 SGDLS, CDR2 YYNGEE. CDR3 size: 14 residues. V trimming: 2 bases; J trimming: 4 bases; junction bases outside the gene matches: 2. Comment on this clone: What it binds is unknown.

Whole-study results and caveats: Clonality was higher in lesional than normal scalp, especially in alopecia totalis/universalis.

Following extraction, RNA underwent reverse transcription to cDNA, which served as the sequencing template. Measured with immunoSEQ multiplex PCR; TCRdb has only the in-frame clones, and not every one. The sample carries fewer than 250,000 clones, roughly 57% recorded once. The V gene is TRBV9, the J gene TRBJ2-3; 9 nucleotides align to TRBD2. Sequences were derived from CD4+ T cells sorted from blood, sampled at week 0. The sequence was collected from a human donor with alopecia areata. CDR3 protein: CASSVTSGPDTQYF. CDR3 DNA: TGTGCCAGCAGCGTCACTAGCGGGCCAGATACGCAGTATTTT.